Each of the 9 T cell receptor beta chains below was sequenced from the same sample in a study of metastatic and nonmetastatic thyroid tumors. No treatment had been given to any patient before thyroid surgery. With MiXCR, TCRdb called clones anew from the PCR reads. The sample contains 20,000 or so clones, less than 15% of which appear only once. Sequenced: tumor tissue. These receptors all stem from a female donor with papillary thyroid cancer or a benign thyroid nodule (not recorded which). Some clones in this sample may be carry-over from other donors' samples.

In this sample, this clone turned up many times. The genes are TRBV5-6 and TRBJ1-2; D not resolved. The CDR3 runs 12 residues. V was clipped by 4 bases and J by 4 bases, with 8 bases between them. Germline loops: CDR1 SGHDT, CDR2 YYEEEE. CDR3 in DNA: TGTGCCAGCAGCACCGACTTCTATGGCTACACCTTC. This codes for CASSTDFYGYTF.

This clone was detected many times. The genes are TRBV20-1 and TRBJ2-3; 11 positions agree with TRBD1. Germline CDR1 reads DFQATT; CDR2 reads SNEGSKA (reference sequence). The CDR3 runs to 15 residues. Trimming at V came to 6 bases and at J to 2 bases, leaving 7 bases not matched to a gene. This CDR3 reads CSAKGQGAITDTQYF. In DNA form, the CDR3 reads TGCAGTGCGAAAGGACAGGGGGCGATCACAGATACGCAGTATTTT.

This clone was counted only a few times. The chain is built from TRBV12-3 or TRBV12-4 and TRBJ2-7; D remains unclear. The CDR3 covers 15 residues. Trimming took off 5 bases at V and 2 bases at J, with 16 bases between the two ends. Written as DNA, the CDR3 is TGTGCCAGCAGTATTGAGGTGGTGCCCCCCTACGAGCAGTACTTC. Encoded protein: CASSIEVVPPYEQYF.

This clone was counted at least ten times. CDR3 DNA sequence: TGTGCCAGCAGCCAAGTAGGAGCGCAGTATTTT. This codes for CASSQVGAQYF. This sequence joins TRBV3-1 and TRBJ2-3; unclear D gene. The CDR3 contains 11 residues. The V and J ends lost 1 base and 10 bases respectively, with 6 bases between them. CDR1 is LGHDT and CDR2 is YNNKEL in the germline V gene (reference sequence).

There are many counts of this clone. The chain couples TRBV20-1 to TRBJ2-1, with D perhaps TRBD1 (5 bases). CDR3 length equals 17 residues. Germline assignment: CDR1 DFQATT and CDR2 SNEGSKA (reference sequence). Between the trimmed V and J ends, which lost 0 bases and 1 base, there was a span of 16 bases. CDR3 sequence (DNA): TGCAGTGCTAGAGACCAATGGGGTCAGGGTTCCTACAATGAGCAGTTCTTC. Translation: CSARDQWGQGSYNEQFF.

This clone was seen at least ten times. The chain is built from TRBV29-1 and TRBJ1-3, with D hard to call. There are 12 residues in the CDR3. In germline, CDR1 is SQVTM, CDR2 ANQGSEA. Trimming left V 6 bases short and J 4 bases short, with 10 bases between. CDR3 amino acids: CSVLMGGNTIYF. The CDR3 nucleotides are TGCAGCGTCCTGATGGGGGGAAACACCATATATTTT.

This clone showed up just a few times. This chain uses TRBV2 with TRBJ1-2, with 8 bases that match TRBD1. J gave up 5 bases and V 3 bases, and 2 bases lay outside the gene matches. This CDR3 spans 13 amino acids. CDR1 and CDR2 (germline): SNHLY, FYNNEI. CDR3 nucleotide sequence: TGTGCCAGCAGTGACAGGGACAGGTATGGCTACACCTTC. Its protein is CASSDRDRYGYTF. Filled out from reference TRBV2 and TRBJ1-2, the complete variable domain reads EPEVTQTPSHQVTQMGQEVILRCVPISNHLYFYWYRQILGQKVEFLVSFYNNEISEKSEIFDDQFSVERPDGSNFTLKIRSTKLEDSAMYFCASSDRDRYGYTFGSGTRLTVV.

The sample holds many counts of this clone. The chain is built from TRBV4-1 and TRBJ1-2, with 10 bases that match TRBD1. This CDR3 contains 13 residues. The germline V gene encodes CDR1 MGHRA and CDR2 YSYEKL. Germline trimming cut 3 bases from V and 8 bases from J; bases unmatched to any gene: 3. The CDR3 reads CASSQDRGRGYTF. Written as DNA, the CDR3 is TGCGCCAGCAGCCAGGACAGGGGGAGAGGCTACACCTTC.

In this sample, this clone turned up many times. V is TRBV5-1 and J is TRBJ1-4, with 7 nucleotides matching TRBD1. J gave up 4 bases and V 0 bases, and 6 bases lay outside the gene matches. Germline-derived CDR1 and CDR2 are SGHRS and YFSETQ. The CDR3 is 16 residues long. CDR3 protein: CASSLGSGTDNEKLFF. In nucleotides, the CDR3 is TGCGCCAGCAGCTTGGGTTCCGGGACAGATAATGAAAAACTGTTTTTT. The variable domain in full, completed from reference TRBV5-1 and TRBJ1-4, reads KAGVTQTPRYLIKTRGQQVTLSCSPISGHRSVSWYQQTPGQGLQFLFEYFSETQRNKGNFPGRFSGRQFSNSRSEMNVSTLELGDSALYLCASSLGSGTDNEKLFFGSGTQLSVL.